This TCR beta chain is from a study of T-cell reconstitution after alpha-beta-depleted transplantation in children. There are a few counts of this clonotype. What it recognizes is unknown. TCRbeta library construction was performed incorporating unique molecular identifiers. In TCRdb, the PCR reads were re-called with MiXCR into one record per CDR3 protein. Here the sample spans 500,000 to 750,000 distinct CDR3 sequences, over 25% being singletons. Notes on the study in general: Several hundred graft clones that had expanded were reportedly the source of alpha-beta T cells about two months after transplant. A year had passed since transplant, and T-cell counts and diversity by then came mostly from newly produced T cells. TCRbeta diversity was high at day 60 in some patients (a result of surviving recipient T cells and thymic progenitors).

CDR3 length: 13 amino acids. The V end was cut by 4 bases, the J end by 2 bases, with 9 bases between. Germline V gene lookup returns CDR1 MNHNY and CDR2 SVGAGI (reference sequence). The material was PBMCs, obtained before TCRalphabeta/CD19-depleted stem cell transplant. The sequence was collected from a boy younger than two with Wiskott-Aldrich syndrome, due to receive a stem cell transplant. V is TRBV6-6 and J is TRBJ2-7; the D gene is possibly TRBD2 (5 bases). CDR3 protein: CASSLKRTYEQYF. The DNA for the CDR3 is TGTGCCAGCAGTTTGAAGCGGACCTACGAGCAGTACTTC.